The 11 T cell receptor beta chains below come from one sample, sequenced in a study of blood T cells in healthy people across ages. With a J-beta primer mix and a sample-barcoded 5' primer, a second PCR ran roughly 6 to 12 cycles. Using its own MiXCR run on the 5' RACE reads, TCRdb lists one record per CDR3 protein. Of some 730,000 distinct CDR3 sequences listed, 22% are singletons. What was sequenced was blood. These receptors came from a man between 65 and 85 years old in good health.

This chain connects TRBV2 to TRBJ1-4; no definite D call. Germline V gene lookup returns CDR1 SNHLY and CDR2 FYNNEI. The CDR3 extends over 13 amino acids. V lost 4 bases, J lost 5 bases, and 8 bases lay in between. CDR3 DNA: TGTGCCAGCAGTGGACTGATGAATGAAAAACTGTTTTTT. This translates into CASSGLMNEKLFF. Full variable domain (rest looked up from reference TRBV2 and TRBJ1-4): EPEVTQTPSHQVTQMGQEVILRCVPISNHLYFYWYRQILGQKVEFLVSFYNNEISEKSEIFDDQFSVERPDGSNFTLKIRSTKLEDSAMYFCASSGLMNEKLFFGSGTQLSVL.

This rearrangement joins TRBV15 to TRBJ1-3; D gene unclear. Germline V gives CDR1 LNHNV, CDR2 YYDKDF (reference sequence). This CDR3 comprises 14 residues. Deletions cut 5 bases from V and 1 base from J, with 9 bases between. This CDR3 reads CATSDGESGNTIYF. The CDR3 DNA is TGTGCCACCAGCGACGGGGAATCTGGAAACACCATATATTTT.

The chain links TRBV14 to TRBJ1-1; TRBD1 aligns across 7 bases. From germline, CDR1 is SGHDN and CDR2 FVKESK. V gave up 3 bases and J gave up 5 bases; unmatched junction bases: 9. The CDR3 contains 15 residues. CDR3 protein: CASSQMGEGATEAFF. As DNA, the CDR3 is TGTGCCAGCAGCCAGATGGGGGAGGGGGCAACTGAAGCTTTCTTT.

A few counts support this clonotype. The rearrangement joins TRBV12-3 or TRBV12-4 to TRBJ2-5; a possible D gene is TRBD1 (5 bases). This CDR3 has 14 residues. Trimming shortened V by 0 bases and J by 8 bases, and 13 bases separated the two germline ends. CDR3 nucleotides: TGTGCCAGCAGTTTAGCGGTACAGGAGTTAACCCAGTACTTC. It encodes CASSLAVQELTQYF.

This clonotype was found a few times. The rearrangement joins TRBV6-1 to TRBJ1-5; weak D call: TRBD1 (6 bases). Trimming shortened V by 5 bases and J by 0 bases, and 11 bases separated the two germline ends. Germline loops: CDR1 MNHNS, CDR2 SASEGT. The CDR3 runs to 15 residues. This chain's CDR3 is CASSSGHYSNQPQHF. The DNA for the CDR3 is TGTGCCAGCAGTTCGGGACACTATAGCAATCAGCCCCAGCATTTT.

This clonotype was detected ten times or more. The rearrangement links TRBV6-5 to TRBJ1-1, with 7 bases identical to TRBD1. CDR1 is MNHEY, CDR2 SVGAGI, per germline. This CDR3 has 15 residues. The trim removed 6 bases at V and 5 bases at J, leaving 12 bases unmatched. The CDR3 spells CASRRTGSGGTEAFF. CDR3 DNA sequence: TGTGCCAGCAGAAGGACAGGCTCAGGGGGGACTGAAGCTTTCTTT.

This clonotype appeared a few times. V and J are TRBV6-5 and TRBJ1-4; no definite D call. The germline V and J ends were trimmed by 2 bases and 0 bases, with 16 bases remaining between them. CDR1 is MNHEY and CDR2 is SVGAGI in the germline V gene. The CDR3 runs 18 residues. In DNA, the CDR3 is TGTGCCAGCAGTTACGAGGGCATCGGAGTTGCAACTAATGAAAAACTGTTTTTT. Translating it yields CASSYEGIGVATNEKLFF.

The V call is TRBV7-2, the J call TRBJ1-1; D is uncertain. This CDR3 is 15 amino acids long. Trimming left V 2 bases short and J 5 bases short, with 15 bases between. Germline V lookup: CDR1 SGHTA, CDR2 FQGNSA. The CDR3 reads CASSLSGLGWTEAFF. The CDR3 DNA follows: TGTGCCAGCAGCTTATCCGGGCTGGGGTGGACTGAAGCTTTCTTT.

This clonotype was found a few times. The rearrangement uses TRBV10-2 and TRBJ2-3, with 9 nucleotides matching TRBD2. Germline lookup yields CDR1 WSHSY and CDR2 SAAADI. J gave up 6 bases and V 10 bases, and 14 bases lay outside the gene matches. This CDR3 is 15 amino acids long. The CDR3 reads CATLPRSSGGDTQYF. The CDR3 coding sequence is TGCGCCACCCTACCCCGGAGTAGCGGGGGTGATACGCAGTATTTT.

This rearrangement joins TRBV2 to TRBJ1-2; 8 bases are a match to TRBD1. Germline V CDR1 and CDR2: SNHLY, FYNNEI. V shed 4 bases and J 4 bases; nucleotides not matched to a gene: 8. The CDR3 loop spans 15 amino acids. CDR3 DNA: TGTGCCAGCAGTGTATCCAGGGGGCGCGTCTATGGCTACACCTTC. Translating gives CASSVSRGRVYGYTF.

The chain combines TRBV25-1 with TRBJ1-2; D remains unclear. This CDR3 contains 13 residues. Trimming shortened V by 5 bases and J by 8 bases, and 15 bases separated the two germline ends. Germline CDR1 reads MGHDK; CDR2 reads SYGVNS. The CDR3: CASSQGGLLGYTF. The CDR3 DNA reads TGTGCCAGCAGTCAAGGTGGACTTCTGGGCTACACCTTC.